The clone carrying this TCR beta chain was seen a single time. Its target is not known. This record belongs to a study of cytomegalovirus exposure and HLA in healthy donors. Study outcomes and limitations: Specific recognition of CMV antigens was confirmed in vitro for a few chains (all CMV-associated).

V trimming: 1 base; J trimming: 1 base; junction bases outside the gene matches: 3. Germline CDR1 reads SGDLS; CDR2 reads YYNGEE. This CDR3 is 15 amino acids long. Repertoires were generated with immunoSEQ multiplex PCR, while TCRdb's copy carries only in-frame clones and drops some. The profile shows 100,000 to 150,000 clones, more than 95% of them singletons. The chain joins TRBV9 to TRBJ1-2, with 8 nucleotides matching TRBD1. The sequence was collected from a man in his late teens or twenties in good health and CMV-seronegative. Sequenced: PBMCs. The CDR3 bases are TGTGCCAGCAGCGTACTCGACAGGGGTAACTATGGCTACACCTTC. It codes for CASSVLDRGNYGYTF.